The source of this T cell receptor beta chain is a study of T-cell memory formation after mild COVID-19. Turning to the study itself: Largely, the TCR clusters proved donor specific.

The CDR3 contains 15 residues. Germline lookup yields CDR1 SEHNR and CDR2 FQNEAQ (reference sequence). Trimming removed 5 bases at V and 4 bases at J, with 14 bases between. This clonotype has a handful of counts. Antigen unknown. Barcoded TCR alpha and TCR beta cDNA libraries with UMIs came from 5'RACE using constant-segment primers. One entry per CDR3 protein results from TCRdb running MiXCR on the 5' RACE reads. The table records hundreds of thousands of distinct CDR3 sequences, about 20% of them present only once. Overall study results and limits: Cross-reactive memory appears to have joined, as suggested by some responding clones showing up in pre-infection memory. Balance between CD4 and CD8 was seen in clones contracting day 15 to 85, and a CD4+ lean was seen in later expanders.

The rearrangement links TRBV7-9 to TRBJ1-4; D remains ambiguous. Specimen: PBMCs or a T cell subset sorted from them (not recorded which). The receptor was isolated from an adult woman who had mild COVID-19 (a few samples of this study predate the infection). Cell type and time point are not known. In DNA, the CDR3 is TGTGCCAGCAGCCCGCGAGGCGCTTTTAATGAAAAACTGTTTTTT. This encodes CASSPRGAFNEKLFF.